This T cell receptor (beta chain) comes out of a study of blood T cell repertoires in COVID-19. Overall study: Both acute and convalescent COVID-19 samples were obtained from the United States, Italy and Spain. T cells, B-cell-depleted T cells, or PBMCs supplied cDNA or gDNA.

The table came from immunoSEQ multiplex PCR; TCRdb's copy has only in-frame clones and leaves some out. The sample records some 500,000 clones, approximately 88% being singletons. Those enrolled, adults aged roughly 18 to 89 years, came from some 23 US areas. Either two negative PCRs, clearance, or symptom resolution qualified Cohort 3 donors as recovered. CDR1 is MGHRA, CDR2 YSYEKL, per germline. The CDR3 is 15 amino acids. The V gene lost 0 bases and the J gene lost 6 bases, with 14 bases spanning the gap. The chain combines TRBV4-1 with TRBJ1-2, with D uncertain. Sample: PBMCs or T cells enriched from blood (not recorded which). This TCR derives from a woman aged 40 to 50 who had recovered from COVID-19. The CDR3 here is CASSQDLLLGDGYTF. The CDR3 bases are TGCGCCAGCAGCCAAGATCTGTTACTTGGAGATGGCTACACCTTC.